This T cell receptor (beta chain) originates from a study of regulatory T cells in long-lasting Graves disease. Germline lookup yields CDR1 MDHEN and CDR2 SYDVKM. The V and J ends lost 8 bases and 1 base, in that order; junction bases with no gene match: 12. This CDR3 has 16 amino acids. With iRepertoire HTBI primers and Arm-PCR of CDR3 regions, TCR beta libraries were built. TCRdb reanalysed the multiplex PCR reads using MiXCR and keeps one entry per CDR3 protein. This sample has 360,000 or so distinct CDR3 sequences, with approximately 25% found just once. Stated time point: persistent/refractory GD, antithyroid drugs over 5 years with positive TRAb. RNA from PBMCs was the source of the TCR library.

The TCR originated in a middle-aged woman with Graves disease. The chain uses TRBV28 and TRBJ1-1; 8 nucleotides line up with TRBD1. The specimen comprised peripheral blood mononuclear cells (PBMCs), sampled when the disease was refractory, from a patient treated with antithyroid drugs. This CDR3 reads CASGDKSRGPNTEAFF. CDR3 nucleotides: TGTGCCAGCGGAGATAAAAGCAGGGGGCCGAACACTGAAGCTTTCTTT.